The entry that follows covers one T cell receptor (beta chain) sequence. These data are taken from a study of blood T cell repertoires in COVID-19. Germline values: CDR1 GTSNPN, CDR2 SVGIG (reference sequence). This CDR3 is 15 amino acids long. V lost 5 bases to trimming and J lost 1 base; unmatched junction nucleotides: 8. Repertoires were generated with immunoSEQ multiplex PCR, while TCRdb's copy carries only in-frame clones and drops some. The sample holds 150,000 to 200,000 clones; around 77% are singletons and the top ten take approximately 3%. The origin of this receptor is a man between 65 and 85 years old with acute or convalescent COVID-19. The specimen sequenced was peripheral blood. J is TRBJ1-5 and V is TRBV30; 7 nucleotides match TRBD1. The CDR3 spells CAWAQTGRSNQPQHF. CDR3 in DNA: TGTGCCTGGGCCCAGACAGGGCGAAGCAATCAGCCCCAGCATTTT.